The present T cell receptor (beta chain) was sequenced within a study of blood T cells in healthy people across ages. With a J-beta primer mix and a sample-barcoded 5' primer, a second PCR ran about 7 to 12 cycles. The template-switch adaptor was a 5' adaptor with 12 random nucleotides. It tagged each cDNA molecule. TCRdb redid the calling of the 5' RACE reads with MiXCR, one entry per CDR3 protein. The repertoire holds 1.2 million to 1.5 million distinct CDR3 sequences, with 55% to 75% as singletons. Caucasian, healthy and from Russia, the donors were aged between roughly 6 and 95. CDR3 size: 10 residues. The V and J ends lost 7 bases and 7 bases respectively, with 11 bases between them. Germline CDR1 and CDR2: DFQATT and SNEGSKA (reference sequence).

The sequencing input was blood. The source is a man aged 18 to 35 in good health. The V and J genes are TRBV20-1 and TRBJ2-7; D remains unclear. The CDR3 DNA is TGCAGTGTTCTACTGTGGGAGCAGTACTTC. This translates into CSVLLWEQYF.